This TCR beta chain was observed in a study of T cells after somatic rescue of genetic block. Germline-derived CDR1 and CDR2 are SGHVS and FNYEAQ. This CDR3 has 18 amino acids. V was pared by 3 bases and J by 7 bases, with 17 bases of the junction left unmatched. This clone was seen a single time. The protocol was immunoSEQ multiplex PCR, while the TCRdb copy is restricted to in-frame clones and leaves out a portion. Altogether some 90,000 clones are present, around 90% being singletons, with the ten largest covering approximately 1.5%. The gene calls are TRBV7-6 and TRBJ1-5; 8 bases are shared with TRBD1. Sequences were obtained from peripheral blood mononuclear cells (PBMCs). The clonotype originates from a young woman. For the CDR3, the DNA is TGTGCCAGCAGCTTTCGTTCCCACTTCAGGGGGCGGGAGCAGCCCCAGCATTTT. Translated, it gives CASSFRSHFRGREQPQHF.